The 22 T cell receptor beta chains below were found in one sample sequenced in a study of cytomegalovirus exposure and HLA in healthy donors. This PCR relied on a set of 60 Vbeta primers and 13 Jbeta primers. The repertoire was sequenced with immunoSEQ multiplex PCR; TCRdb's copy has only in-frame clones and lacks some. Among around 120,000 clones, around 60% were seen once, and the ten largest hold 8.5% to 9.5%. The material sequenced was PBMCs. Source of these receptors: a woman aged 40 to 55 in good health and CMV-seropositive.

This clone was found a few times. This chain links TRBV9 with TRBJ2-5; TRBD2 aligns across 11 bases. V shed 2 bases, J shed 5 bases, and the junction held 11 bases outside the gene matches. The CDR3 contains 17 residues. The V gene's germline CDR1 is SGDLS and CDR2 YYNGEE. CDR3 region: CASSVRDSGRAWETQYF. The CDR3 region has the DNA TGTGCCAGCAGCGTCCGGGATAGCGGGAGGGCCTGGGAGACCCAGTACTTC.

The chain carries TRBV4-2 and TRBJ1-5, with 8 bases lining up with TRBD1. V shed 0 bases and J 2 bases; nucleotides not matched to a gene: 3. The germline gives CDR1 LGHNA, CDR2 YNFKEQ. This CDR3 comprises 16 residues. CDR3 sequence reads: CASSQETGEGNQPQHF. CDR3 in DNA: TGTGCCAGCAGCCAAGAGACAGGGGAGGGCAATCAGCCCCAGCATTTT.

Note on this clone: One end of the junction is discordant with germline, which a read error may explain. The CDR3, as DNA: TGTTCCAGCAGCCCGGCCTGGGACTCGAACACTGAAGCTTTCTTT. Translation: CSSSPAWDSNTEAFF. V is TRBV7-9 and J is TRBJ1-1; TRBD1 is a possible D gene (5 bases). The CDR3 spans 15 residues. Germline CDR1 and CDR2: SEHNR and FQNEAQ (reference sequence). Full variable domain (rest looked up from reference TRBV7-9 and TRBJ1-1): DTGVSQNPRHKITKRGQNVTFRCDPISEHNRLYWYRQTLGQGPEFLTYFQNEAQLEKSRLLSDRFSAERPKGSFSTLEIQRTEQGDSAMYLCSSSPAWDSNTEAFFGQGTRLTVV.

The chain combines TRBV7-9 with TRBJ2-7; D is perhaps TRBD1 (5 bases). Germline CDR1 is SEHNR and CDR2 is FQNEAQ (reference sequence). V gave up 5 bases and J gave up 2 bases, with 10 bases separating them. The CDR3 has 13 amino acids. CDR3 nucleotide sequence: TGTGCCAGCAGCCTCGTCAGGGCCTACGAGCAGTACTTC. It translates to CASSLVRAYEQYF. The variable domain in full, with the rest retrieved from reference TRBV7-9 and TRBJ2-7, is DTGVSQNPRHKITKRGQNVTFRCDPISEHNRLYWYRQTLGQGPEFLTYFQNEAQLEKSRLLSDRFSAERPKGSFSTLEIQRTEQGDSAMYLCASSLVRAYEQYFGPGTRLTVT.

The chain has TRBV27 and TRBJ2-1; the D gene is possibly TRBD1 (6 bases). The CDR3 has 17 amino acids. Germline-derived CDR1 and CDR2 are MNHEY and SMNVEV (reference sequence). The ends were cut back, 2 bases at V and 4 bases at J, with 18 bases in the middle. The CDR3 DNA follows: TGTGCCAGCAGTTTAATCCCCCAGGGGAGTTATTACAATGAGCAGTTCTTC. Its translation: CASSLIPQGSYYNEQFF.

The chain recombines TRBV18 with TRBJ2-2; D is unclear. The germline V and J ends were trimmed by 5 bases and 1 base, with 8 bases remaining between them. The CDR3 has 14 amino acids. Germline CDR1 KGHSH, CDR2 LQKENI. The CDR3 region has the DNA TGTGCCAGCTCATCGACACTGAACACCGGGGAGCTGTTTTTT. As protein: CASSSTLNTGELFF.

This chain uses TRBV4-3 with TRBJ2-7; no definite D call. V lost 1 base and J lost 8, with 12 bases in between. CDR3 length equals 13 residues. Germline V gene lookup returns CDR1 LGHNA and CDR2 YSLEER. CDR3 protein: CASSQGIAGKQYF. The CDR3, as DNA: TGCGCCAGCAGCCAAGGGATAGCCGGCAAGCAGTACTTC.

The chain joins TRBV15 to TRBJ2-1; TRBD2 agrees at 13 bases. J gave up 12 bases and V 2 bases, and 13 bases lay outside the gene matches. The length of the CDR3 is 17 residues. Per germline, CDR1 LNHNV and CDR2 YYDKDF (reference sequence). The CDR3 loop is CATSRSQGLAGVSGQFF. CDR3 bases: TGTGCCACCAGCAGATCCCAAGGACTAGCGGGAGTGAGCGGGCAGTTCTTC. Complete variable domain (other parts from reference TRBV15 and TRBJ2-1): DAMVIQNPRYQVTQFGKPVTLSCSQTLNHNVMYWYQQKSSQAPKLLFHYYDKDFNNEADTPDNFQSRRPNTSFCFLDIRSPGLGDTAMYLCATSRSQGLAGVSGQFFGPGTRLTVL.

The J gene is TRBJ2-7, the V gene TRBV7-9; D gene ambiguous. CDR3 length: 11 amino acids. The germline CDR1 and CDR2 sequences are SEHNR and FQNEAQ (reference sequence). V lost 3 bases and J lost 3, with 3 bases in between. CDR3 region: CASSFNYEQYF. The CDR3 DNA reads TGTGCCAGCAGCTTCAACTACGAGCAGTACTTC.

The chain carries TRBV6-5 and TRBJ2-7, with 7 bases that match TRBD2. The CDR3 is 15 residues long. V lost 6 bases to trimming and J lost 0 bases; unmatched junction nucleotides: 8. Germline CDR1 reads MNHEY; CDR2 reads SVGAGI. CDR3: CASSPGGDSSYEQYF. In nucleotides, the CDR3 is TGTGCCAGCAGCCCTGGGGGGGATAGCTCCTACGAGCAGTACTTC.

The rearrangement links TRBV4-3 to TRBJ2-5; D unclear. V was shortened by 2 bases and J by 0 bases, with 4 bases between the two germline ends. Per germline, CDR1 LGHNA and CDR2 YSLEER. This CDR3 comprises 13 residues. This CDR3 is CASSQFYQETQYF. The CDR3 DNA reads TGCGCCAGCAGCCAATTCTACCAAGAGACCCAGTACTTC.

This clone was seen once. The chain recombines TRBV12-5 with TRBJ2-3; D unclear. Trimming removed 4 bases from V and 6 bases from J, with 5 bases in between. The germline V gene has CDR1 LGHNT and CDR2 FRNRAP. The CDR3 has 11 residues. CDR3 DNA sequence: TGTGCTAGTGGTTCCGGGGATACGCAGTATTTT. Translation: CASGSGDTQYF.

The J gene is TRBJ2-6, the V gene TRBV18, with 7 positions matching TRBD1. Germline CDR1 and CDR2: KGHSH and LQKENI. The CDR3 extends over 17 amino acids. V lost 4 bases and J lost 0; bases outside the gene matches: 6. The CDR3 region is CASSLGTASSGANVLTF. The CDR3 region has the DNA TGTGCCAGCTCACTCGGGACAGCCAGCTCTGGGGCCAACGTCCTGACTTTC.

The rearrangement joins TRBV19 to TRBJ2-5; 7 nucleotides line up with TRBD1. V was clipped by 10 bases and J by 3 bases; unmatched bases: 11. This CDR3 spans 14 amino acids. The V gene's germline CDR1 is LNHDA and CDR2 SQIVND (reference sequence). CDR3: CATRIQGQKETQYF. CDR3 nucleotide sequence: TGTGCCACACGGATCCAGGGACAGAAAGAGACCCAGTACTTC. Full variable domain (remainder filled in from reference TRBV19 and TRBJ2-5): DGGITQSPKYLFRKEGQNVTLSCEQNLNHDAMYWYRQDPGQGLRLIYYSQIVNDFQKGDIAEGYSVSREKKESFPLTVTSAQKNPTAFYLCATRIQGQKETQYFGPGTRLLVL.

The V and J genes are TRBV19 and TRBJ1-2, with a weak D call TRBD1 (5 bases). V was clipped by 6 bases and J by 5 bases, with 10 bases between them. Germline V gives CDR1 LNHDA, CDR2 SQIVND (reference sequence). This CDR3 comprises 12 residues. The CDR3 DNA reads as TGTGCCAGTAGCGCAGGGCAGTATGGCTACACCTTC. Protein: CASSAGQYGYTF.

This clone was seen only a few times. The chain carries TRBV19 and TRBJ2-1; D gene uncertain. V was pared by 1 base and J by 4 bases, with 5 bases between. CDR3 length: 13 residues. The V gene's germline CDR1 is LNHDA and CDR2 SQIVND (reference sequence). CDR3 coding DNA: TGTGCCAGTAGTATAGTCGGGTACAATGAGCAGTTCTTC. The encoded protein is CASSIVGYNEQFF. Full variable domain (outside the CDR3, taken from reference TRBV19 and TRBJ2-1): DGGITQSPKYLFRKEGQNVTLSCEQNLNHDAMYWYRQDPGQGLRLIYYSQIVNDFQKGDIAEGYSVSREKKESFPLTVTSAQKNPTAFYLCASSIVGYNEQFFGPGTRLTVL.

This clone was detected a few times. The J gene is TRBJ2-6, the V gene TRBV4-2, with D tentatively TRBD2 (5 bases). The V gene lost 2 bases and the J gene lost 0 bases, with 14 bases spanning the gap. Germline V gene data show CDR1 as LGHNA and CDR2 as YNFKEQ. The CDR3 contains 18 residues. The CDR3 sequence: CASSQLAGQPSGANVLTF. The CDR3 DNA reads TGTGCCAGCAGCCAACTTGCGGGCCAACCCTCTGGGGCCAACGTCCTGACTTTC.

V and J are TRBV6-5 and TRBJ2-7; D may be TRBD1 (6 bases). The germline gives CDR1 MNHEY, CDR2 SVGAGI. The length of the CDR3 is 14 residues. V was cut by 5 bases and J by 3 bases, with 14 bases left in between. The CDR3 region has the DNA TGTGCCAGCAGTCGAACTATACAGGGCTACGAGCAGTACTTC. This translates into CASSRTIQGYEQYF.

Points on this clone: The identical CDR3 is also encoded by other nucleotide sequences in the sample. V and J are TRBV4-1 and TRBJ2-1; the D is unclear. Germline loops: CDR1 MGHRA, CDR2 YSYEKL. The CDR3 covers 11 residues. Trimming removed 1 base from V and 16 bases from J, with 11 bases in between. The DNA of the CDR3 is TGCGCCAGCAGCCAAGGCCGAGTCGCATTCTTC. Translation gives CASSQGRVAFF.

V gene TRBV11-3 combines with J gene TRBJ2-3; D is undetermined. The V end lost 1 base, the J end lost 2 bases, and 10 bases lay between the germline ends. The CDR3 has 15 amino acids. Germline V gene sequence: CDR1 SGHNT, CDR2 YENEEA. DNA of the CDR3: TGTGCCAGCAGCTTAGGTTCACAGACCACAGATACGCAGTATTTT. Translation: CASSLGSQTTDTQYF.

This clone was counted between two and nine times. The chain combines TRBV4-3 with TRBJ2-1; 7 nucleotides match TRBD2. This CDR3 is built from 15 residues. Germline V lookup: CDR1 LGHNA, CDR2 YSLEER. The V gene end was trimmed by 2 bases and the J gene end by 9 bases; junction bases not matched to a gene: 10. The CDR3 DNA reads TGCGCCAGCAGCCAAACCCTCGGGGGAGGGCGTGAGCAGTTCTTC. This translates into CASSQTLGGGREQFF.

CDR3 DNA sequence: TGTGCCAGCAGTTACTCTAACAGGGGACATAATGGCTACACCTTC. This codes for CASSYSNRGHNGYTF. The chain has TRBV6-5 and TRBJ1-2; 7 bases are a match to TRBD1. Germline V lookup: CDR1 MNHEY, CDR2 SVGAGI. The CDR3 is made up of 15 amino acids. Trimming removed 0 bases from V and 6 bases from J; junction bases left unmatched: 7.